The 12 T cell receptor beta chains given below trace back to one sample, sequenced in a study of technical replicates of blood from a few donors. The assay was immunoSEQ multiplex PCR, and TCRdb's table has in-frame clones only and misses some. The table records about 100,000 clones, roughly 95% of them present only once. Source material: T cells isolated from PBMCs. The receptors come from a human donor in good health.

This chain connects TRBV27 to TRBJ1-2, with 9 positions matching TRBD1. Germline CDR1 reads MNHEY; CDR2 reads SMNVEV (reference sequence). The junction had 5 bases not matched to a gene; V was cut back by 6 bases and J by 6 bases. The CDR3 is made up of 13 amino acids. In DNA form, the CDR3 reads TGTGCCAGCAGACAGGGACAGGGAAATGGCTACACCTTC. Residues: CASRQGQGNGYTF.

The CDR3 DNA reads as TGTGCCAGCAGCCCTCGATTTCCCTTTCCCTACCGTGCTCCCCTCGAGCAGTACTTC. Its translation: CASSPRFPFPYRAPLEQYF. The V and J genes are TRBV28 and TRBJ2-7; D is uncertain. CDR1 is MDHEN, CDR2 SYDVKM, per germline. V lost 6 bases and J 6 bases, leaving 33 bases between the germline ends. The CDR3 covers 19 residues.

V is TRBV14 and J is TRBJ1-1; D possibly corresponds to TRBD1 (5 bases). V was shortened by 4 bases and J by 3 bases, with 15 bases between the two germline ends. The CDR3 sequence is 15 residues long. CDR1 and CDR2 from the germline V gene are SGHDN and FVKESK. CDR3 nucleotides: TGTGCCAGCAGCCGTTTAATAGGGGTTTACACTGAAGCTTTCTTT. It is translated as CASSRLIGVYTEAFF.

The CDR3 sequence is CARKNRLPYEQYF. The CDR3 nucleotides are TGTGCCAGAAAAAACAGGTTACCCTACGAGCAGTACTTC. The chain couples TRBV6-5 to TRBJ2-7; a possible D gene is TRBD1 (5 bases). Trimming cost V 9 bases and J 2 bases, with 14 bases left between them. The CDR3 consists of 13 residues. Germline V gene sequence: CDR1 MNHEY, CDR2 SVGAGI.

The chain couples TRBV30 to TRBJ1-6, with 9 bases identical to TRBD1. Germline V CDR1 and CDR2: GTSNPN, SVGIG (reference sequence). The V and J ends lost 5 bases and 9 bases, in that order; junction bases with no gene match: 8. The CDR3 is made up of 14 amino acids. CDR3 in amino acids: CAWDTGTGFSPLHF. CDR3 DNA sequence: TGTGCCTGGGATACCGGGACAGGGTTTTCACCCCTCCACTTT.

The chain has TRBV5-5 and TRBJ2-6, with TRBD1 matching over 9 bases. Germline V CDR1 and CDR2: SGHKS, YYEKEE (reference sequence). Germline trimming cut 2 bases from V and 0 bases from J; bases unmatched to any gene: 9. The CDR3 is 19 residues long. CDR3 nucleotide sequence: TGTGCCAGCAGCTTCCCGGGACAGGGATTCCTCTCTGGGGCCAACGTCCTGACTTTC. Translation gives CASSFPGQGFLSGANVLTF.

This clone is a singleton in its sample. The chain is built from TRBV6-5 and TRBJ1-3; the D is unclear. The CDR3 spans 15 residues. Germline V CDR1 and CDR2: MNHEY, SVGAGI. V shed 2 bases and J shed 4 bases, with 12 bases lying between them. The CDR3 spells CASSYVEGSGNTIYF. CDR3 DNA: TGTGCCAGCAGTTACGTAGAGGGCAGCGGAAACACCATATATTTT.

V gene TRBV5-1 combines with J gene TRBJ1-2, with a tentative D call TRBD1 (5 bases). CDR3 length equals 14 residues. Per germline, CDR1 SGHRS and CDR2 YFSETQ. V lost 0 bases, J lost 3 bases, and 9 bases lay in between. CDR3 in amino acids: CASSLVAGYYGYTF. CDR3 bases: TGCGCCAGCAGCTTGGTGGCAGGGTACTATGGCTACACCTTC.

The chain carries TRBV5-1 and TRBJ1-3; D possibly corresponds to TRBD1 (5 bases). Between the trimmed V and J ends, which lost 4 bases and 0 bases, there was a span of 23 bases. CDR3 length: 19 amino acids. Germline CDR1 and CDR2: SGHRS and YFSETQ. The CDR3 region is CASSPRIGATLHSGNTIYF. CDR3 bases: TGCGCCAGCAGCCCTAGAATAGGGGCCACACTCCACTCTGGAAACACCATATATTTT.

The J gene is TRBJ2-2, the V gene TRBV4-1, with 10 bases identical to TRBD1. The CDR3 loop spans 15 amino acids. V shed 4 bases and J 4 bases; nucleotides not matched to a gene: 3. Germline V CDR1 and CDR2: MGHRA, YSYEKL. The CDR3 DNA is TGCGCCAGCAGCCCGGGACAGGGGTTCACCGGGGAGCTGTTTTTT. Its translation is CASSPGQGFTGELFF.

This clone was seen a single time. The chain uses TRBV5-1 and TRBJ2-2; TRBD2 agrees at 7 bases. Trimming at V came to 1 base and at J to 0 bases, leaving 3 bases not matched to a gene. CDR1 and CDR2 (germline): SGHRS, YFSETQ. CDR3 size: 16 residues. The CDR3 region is CASSLLGGTNTGELFF. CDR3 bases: TGCGCCAGCAGCTTGTTGGGAGGGACGAACACCGGGGAGCTGTTTTTT.

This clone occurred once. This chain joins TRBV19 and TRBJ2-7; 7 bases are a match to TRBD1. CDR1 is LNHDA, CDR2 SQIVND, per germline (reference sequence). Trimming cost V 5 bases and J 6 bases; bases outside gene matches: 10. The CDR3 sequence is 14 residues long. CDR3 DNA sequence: TGTGCCAGTAGTTACGGGACAGCATTCGGCGAGCAGTACTTC. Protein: CASSYGTAFGEQYF.